The clone carrying this T cell receptor (beta chain) has only a few counts. Its antigen is undetermined. Building the TCR beta libraries relied on iRepertoire HTBI primers, and CDR3 regions underwent Arm-PCR. One entry per CDR3 protein, called by TCRdb with MiXCR from the multiplex PCR reads. The sample includes some 330,000 distinct CDR3 sequences, over 9.5% seen only once; the top ten take under 20%. This entry comes from a study of regulatory T cells in long-lasting Graves disease. General study findings and limits: Small numbers of samples may have cut accuracy. Persistent disease exhibited a predilection for TRBV28, TRBJ1-2 and TRBJ2-5.

Trimming removed 6 bases at V and 4 bases at J, with 24 bases between. CDR1 ENHRY and CDR2 SYGVKD come from the germline V gene. CDR3 length equals 17 residues. Time point described: newly diagnosed GD, antithyroid drugs for less than 3 months. There was RNA extracted from PBMCs, and the TCR library was made from it. Another study also made use of these data, one on T cells in Graves' hyperthyroidism and ophthalmopathy. That report adds: Across 18 months, stable Graves' hyperthyroidism was marked by no progression to ophthalmopathy.

The specimen comprised peripheral blood mononuclear cells (PBMCs), sampled at new diagnosis, from a patient treated with antithyroid drugs. The TCR sequence derives from a woman under 30 with Graves disease. V usage is TRBV10-3 and J usage is TRBJ1-2; unclear D gene. The CDR3: CAIRRSADNFLSYGYTF. The CDR3 bases are TGTGCCATCAGAAGGTCAGCAGACAACTTCCTATCCTATGGCTACACCTTC.